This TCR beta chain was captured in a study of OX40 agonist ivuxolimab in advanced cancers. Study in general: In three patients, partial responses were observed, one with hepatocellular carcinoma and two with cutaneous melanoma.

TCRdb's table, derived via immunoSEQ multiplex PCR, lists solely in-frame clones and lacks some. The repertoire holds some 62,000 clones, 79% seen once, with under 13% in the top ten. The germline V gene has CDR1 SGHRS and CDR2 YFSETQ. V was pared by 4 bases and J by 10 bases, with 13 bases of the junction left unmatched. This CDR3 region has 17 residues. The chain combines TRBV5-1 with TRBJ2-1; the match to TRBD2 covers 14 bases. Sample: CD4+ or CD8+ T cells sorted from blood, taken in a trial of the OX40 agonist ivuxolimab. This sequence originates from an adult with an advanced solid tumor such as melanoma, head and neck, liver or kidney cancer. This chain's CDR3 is CASSAGTSGGFLVEQFF. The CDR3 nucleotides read TGCGCCAGCAGCGCTGGGACTAGCGGGGGATTCTTGGTGGAGCAGTTCTTC.